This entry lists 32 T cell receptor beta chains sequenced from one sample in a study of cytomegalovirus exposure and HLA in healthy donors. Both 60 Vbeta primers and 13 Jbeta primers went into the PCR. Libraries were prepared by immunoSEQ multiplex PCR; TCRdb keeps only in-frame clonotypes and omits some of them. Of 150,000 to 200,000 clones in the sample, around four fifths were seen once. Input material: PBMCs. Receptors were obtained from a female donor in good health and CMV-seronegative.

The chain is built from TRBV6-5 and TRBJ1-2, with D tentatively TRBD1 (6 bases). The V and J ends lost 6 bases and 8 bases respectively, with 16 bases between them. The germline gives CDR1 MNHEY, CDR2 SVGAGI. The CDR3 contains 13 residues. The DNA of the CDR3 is TGTGCCAGCAGACCGGGACAAGGTTGGGGCTACACCTTC. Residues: CASRPGQGWGYTF.

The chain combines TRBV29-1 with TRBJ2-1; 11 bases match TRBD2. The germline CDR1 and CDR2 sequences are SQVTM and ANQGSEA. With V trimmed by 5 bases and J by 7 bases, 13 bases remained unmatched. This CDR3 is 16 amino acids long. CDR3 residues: CSVTSGSPQGLNEQFF. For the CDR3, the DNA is TGCAGCGTTACTAGCGGGAGTCCCCAGGGGCTGAATGAGCAGTTCTTC.

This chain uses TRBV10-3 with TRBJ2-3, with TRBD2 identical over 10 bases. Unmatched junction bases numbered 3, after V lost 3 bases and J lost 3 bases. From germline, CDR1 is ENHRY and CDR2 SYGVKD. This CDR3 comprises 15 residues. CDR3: CAISDLAGETDTQYF. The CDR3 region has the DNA TGTGCCATCAGTGATCTAGCGGGAGAAACAGATACGCAGTATTTT.

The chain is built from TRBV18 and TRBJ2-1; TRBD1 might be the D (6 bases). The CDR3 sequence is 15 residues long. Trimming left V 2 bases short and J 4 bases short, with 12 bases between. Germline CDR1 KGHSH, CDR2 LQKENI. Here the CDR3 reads CASSPNQGLYNEQFF. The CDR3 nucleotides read TGTGCCAGCTCACCAAATCAGGGGTTATACAATGAGCAGTTCTTC.

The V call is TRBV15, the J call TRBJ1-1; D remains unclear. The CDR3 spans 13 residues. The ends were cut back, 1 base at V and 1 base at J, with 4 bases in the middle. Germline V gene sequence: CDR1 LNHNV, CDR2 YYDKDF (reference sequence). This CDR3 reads CATSRVRNTEAFF. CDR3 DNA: TGTGCCACCAGCAGAGTCCGGAACACTGAAGCTTTCTTT.

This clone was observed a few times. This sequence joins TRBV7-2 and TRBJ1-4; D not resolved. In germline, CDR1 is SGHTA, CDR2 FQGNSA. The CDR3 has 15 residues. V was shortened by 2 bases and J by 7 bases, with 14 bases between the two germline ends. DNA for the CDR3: TGTGCCAGCAGCTTAAATGGCCTCTCGTCTGAAAAACTGTTTTTT. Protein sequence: CASSLNGLSSEKLFF.

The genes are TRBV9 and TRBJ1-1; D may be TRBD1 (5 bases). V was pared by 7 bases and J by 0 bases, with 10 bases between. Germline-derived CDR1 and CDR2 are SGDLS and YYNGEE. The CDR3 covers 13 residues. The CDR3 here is CASAGHLNTEAFF. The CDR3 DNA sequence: TGTGCCAGCGCGGGGCACCTGAACACTGAAGCTTTCTTT.

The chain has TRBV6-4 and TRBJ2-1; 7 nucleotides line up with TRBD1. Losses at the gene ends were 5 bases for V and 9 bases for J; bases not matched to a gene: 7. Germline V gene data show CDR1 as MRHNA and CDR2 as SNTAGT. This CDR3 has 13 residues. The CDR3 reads CASSTETGSEQFF. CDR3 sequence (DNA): TGTGCCAGCAGTACCGAGACAGGGAGTGAGCAGTTCTTC.

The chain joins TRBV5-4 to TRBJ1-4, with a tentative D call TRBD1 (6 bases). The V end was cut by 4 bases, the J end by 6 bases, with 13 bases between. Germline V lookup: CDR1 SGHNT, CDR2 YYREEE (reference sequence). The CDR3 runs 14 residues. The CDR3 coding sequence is TGTGCCAGCAGCCTTGACAGGAGAGATGAAAAACTGTTTTTT. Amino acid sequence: CASSLDRRDEKLFF.

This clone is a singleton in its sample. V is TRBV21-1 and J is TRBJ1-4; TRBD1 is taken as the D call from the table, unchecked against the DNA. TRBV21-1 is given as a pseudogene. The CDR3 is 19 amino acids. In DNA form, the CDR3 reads TGTGCCAGCAGCGGAGATGACCGGGACAGTGGGAAAGATAATGAAAAACTGTTTTTT. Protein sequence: CASSGDDRDSGKDNEKLFF.

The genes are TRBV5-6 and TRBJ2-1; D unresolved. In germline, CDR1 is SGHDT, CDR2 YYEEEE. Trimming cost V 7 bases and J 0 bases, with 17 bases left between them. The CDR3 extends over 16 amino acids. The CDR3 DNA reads TGTGCCAGCGGCCGAATGACTGCCAGCTCCTACAATGAGCAGTTCTTC. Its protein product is CASGRMTASSYNEQFF.

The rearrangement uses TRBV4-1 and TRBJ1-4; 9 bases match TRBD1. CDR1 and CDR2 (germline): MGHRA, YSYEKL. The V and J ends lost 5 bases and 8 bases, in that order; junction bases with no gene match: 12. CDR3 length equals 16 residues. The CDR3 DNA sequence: TGCGCCAGCAGCTATCCCGGGACAGGGAAACAAGAAAAACTGTTTTTT. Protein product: CASSYPGTGKQEKLFF.

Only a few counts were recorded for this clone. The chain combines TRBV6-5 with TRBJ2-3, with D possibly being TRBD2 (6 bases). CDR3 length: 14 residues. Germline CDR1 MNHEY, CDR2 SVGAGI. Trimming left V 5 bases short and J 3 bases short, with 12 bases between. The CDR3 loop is CASSPGLGTDTQYF. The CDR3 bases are TGTGCCAGCAGTCCGGGACTTGGGACAGATACGCAGTATTTT.

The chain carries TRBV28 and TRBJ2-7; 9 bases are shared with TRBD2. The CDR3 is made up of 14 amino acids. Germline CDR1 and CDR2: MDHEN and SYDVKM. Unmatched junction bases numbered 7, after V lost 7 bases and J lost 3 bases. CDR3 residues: CASKGSGGDYEQYF. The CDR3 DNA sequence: TGTGCCAGCAAGGGTAGCGGGGGTGACTACGAGCAGTACTTC.

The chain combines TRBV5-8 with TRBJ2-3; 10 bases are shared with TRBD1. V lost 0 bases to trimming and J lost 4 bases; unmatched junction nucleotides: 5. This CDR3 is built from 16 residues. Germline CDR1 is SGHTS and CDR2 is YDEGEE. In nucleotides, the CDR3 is TGTGCCAGCAGCTTGGATGACAGGGGGCTCGCAGATACGCAGTATTTT. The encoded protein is CASSLDDRGLADTQYF.

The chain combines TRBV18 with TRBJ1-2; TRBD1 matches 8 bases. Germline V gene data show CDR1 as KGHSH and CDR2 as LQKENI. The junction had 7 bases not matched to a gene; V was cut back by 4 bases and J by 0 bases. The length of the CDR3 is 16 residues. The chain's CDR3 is CASSRTGSPANYGYTF. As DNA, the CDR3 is TGTGCCAGCTCACGGACAGGGAGCCCAGCTAACTATGGCTACACCTTC.

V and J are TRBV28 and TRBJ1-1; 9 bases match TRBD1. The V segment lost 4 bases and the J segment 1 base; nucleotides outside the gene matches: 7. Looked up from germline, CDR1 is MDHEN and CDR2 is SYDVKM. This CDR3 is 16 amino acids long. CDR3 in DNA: TGTGCCAGCAGTTGGGACAGGGAGGGTTGGAACACTGAAGCTTTCTTT. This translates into CASSWDREGWNTEAFF.

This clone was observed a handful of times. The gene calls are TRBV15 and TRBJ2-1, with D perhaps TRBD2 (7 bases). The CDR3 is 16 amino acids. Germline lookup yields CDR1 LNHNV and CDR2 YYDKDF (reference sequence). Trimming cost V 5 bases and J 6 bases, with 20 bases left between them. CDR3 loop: CATSSPAGASGNEQFF. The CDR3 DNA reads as TGTGCCACCAGCTCCCCCGCGGGGGCTTCAGGCAATGAGCAGTTCTTC. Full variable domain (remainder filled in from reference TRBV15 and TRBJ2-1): DAMVIQNPRYQVTQFGKPVTLSCSQTLNHNVMYWYQQKSSQAPKLLFHYYDKDFNNEADTPDNFQSRRPNTSFCFLDIRSPGLGDTAMYLCATSSPAGASGNEQFFGPGTRLTVL.

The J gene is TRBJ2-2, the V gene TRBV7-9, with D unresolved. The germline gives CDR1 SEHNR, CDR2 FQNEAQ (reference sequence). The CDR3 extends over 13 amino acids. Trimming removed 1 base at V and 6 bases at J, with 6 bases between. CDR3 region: CASSLVGAGELFF. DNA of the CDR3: TGTGCCAGCAGCTTAGTTGGAGCCGGGGAGCTGTTTTTT.

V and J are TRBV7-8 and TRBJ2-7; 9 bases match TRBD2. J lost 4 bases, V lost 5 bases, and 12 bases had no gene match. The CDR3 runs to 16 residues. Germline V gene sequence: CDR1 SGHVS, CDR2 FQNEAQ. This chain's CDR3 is CASSPPYRSGGYEQYF. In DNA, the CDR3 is TGTGCCAGCAGCCCGCCCTACAGGAGCGGGGGGTACGAGCAGTACTTC.

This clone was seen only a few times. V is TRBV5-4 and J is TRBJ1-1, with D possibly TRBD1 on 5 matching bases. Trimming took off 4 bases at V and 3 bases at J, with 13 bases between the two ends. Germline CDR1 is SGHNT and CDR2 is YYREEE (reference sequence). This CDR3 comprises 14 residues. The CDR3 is CASSRDLGDTEAFF. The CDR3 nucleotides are TGTGCCAGCAGCCGGGACTTGGGGGACACTGAAGCTTTCTTT. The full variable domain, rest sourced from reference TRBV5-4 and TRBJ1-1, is ETGVTQSPTHLIKTRGQQVTLRCSSQSGHNTVSWYQQALGQGPQFIFQYYREEENGRGNFPPRFSGLQFPNYSSELNVNALELDDSALYLCASSRDLGDTEAFFGQGTRLTVV.

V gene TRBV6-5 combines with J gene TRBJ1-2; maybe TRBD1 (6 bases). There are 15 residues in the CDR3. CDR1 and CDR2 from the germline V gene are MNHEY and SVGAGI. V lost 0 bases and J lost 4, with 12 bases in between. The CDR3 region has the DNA TGTGCCAGCAGTTACTCGAGGGACATGGGCTATGGCTACACCTTC. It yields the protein CASSYSRDMGYGYTF.

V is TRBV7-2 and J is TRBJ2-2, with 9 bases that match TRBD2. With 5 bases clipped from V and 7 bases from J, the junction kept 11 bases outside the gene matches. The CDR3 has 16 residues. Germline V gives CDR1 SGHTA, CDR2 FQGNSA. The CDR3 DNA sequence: TGTGCCAGCAGCGCTAATGATGGGACTAGCCACGGGGAGCTGTTTTTT. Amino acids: CASSANDGTSHGELFF. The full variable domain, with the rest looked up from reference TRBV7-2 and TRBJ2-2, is GAGVSQSPSNKVTEKGKDVELRCDPISGHTALYWYRQSLGQGLEFLIYFQGNSAPDKSGLPSDRFSAERTGGSVSTLTIQRTQQEDSAVYLCASSANDGTSHGELFFGEGSRLTVL.

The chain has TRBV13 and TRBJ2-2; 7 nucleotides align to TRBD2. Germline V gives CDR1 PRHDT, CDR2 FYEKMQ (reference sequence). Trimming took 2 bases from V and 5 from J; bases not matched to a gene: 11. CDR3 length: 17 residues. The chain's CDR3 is CASSLLAGEGGTGELFF. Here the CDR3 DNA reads TGTGCCAGCAGCTTACTCGCGGGAGAAGGCGGAACCGGGGAGCTGTTTTTT. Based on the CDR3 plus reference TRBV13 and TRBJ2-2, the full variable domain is AAGVIQSPRHLIKEKRETATLKCYPIPRHDTVYWYQQGPGQDPQFLISFYEKMQSDKGSIPDRFSAQQFSDYHSELNMSSLELGDSALYFCASSLLAGEGGTGELFFGEGSRLTVL.

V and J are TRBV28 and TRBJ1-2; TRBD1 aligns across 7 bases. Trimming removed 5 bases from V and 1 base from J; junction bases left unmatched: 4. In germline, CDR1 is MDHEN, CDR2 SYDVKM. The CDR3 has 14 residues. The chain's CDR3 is CASSRDSINYGYTF. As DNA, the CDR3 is TGTGCCAGCAGTAGGGACAGCATTAACTATGGCTACACCTTC.

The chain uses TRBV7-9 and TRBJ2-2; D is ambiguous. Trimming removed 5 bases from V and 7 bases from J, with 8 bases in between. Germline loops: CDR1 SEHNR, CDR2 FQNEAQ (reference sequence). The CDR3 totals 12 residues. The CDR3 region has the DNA TGTGCCAGCAGCCTCCGGTTCGGGGAGCTGTTTTTT. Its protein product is CASSLRFGELFF.

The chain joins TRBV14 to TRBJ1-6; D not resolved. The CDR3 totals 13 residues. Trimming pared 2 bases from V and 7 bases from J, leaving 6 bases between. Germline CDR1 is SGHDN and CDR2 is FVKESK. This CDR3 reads CASSQRLNSPLHF. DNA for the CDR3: TGTGCCAGCAGCCAACGTTTAAATTCACCCCTCCACTTT.

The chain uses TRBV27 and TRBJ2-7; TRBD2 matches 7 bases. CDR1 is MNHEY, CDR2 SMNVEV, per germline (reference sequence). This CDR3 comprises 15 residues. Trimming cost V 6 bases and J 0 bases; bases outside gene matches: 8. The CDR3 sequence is CASSPDGLVSYEQYF. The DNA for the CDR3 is TGTGCCAGCAGCCCAGATGGACTAGTCTCCTACGAGCAGTACTTC.

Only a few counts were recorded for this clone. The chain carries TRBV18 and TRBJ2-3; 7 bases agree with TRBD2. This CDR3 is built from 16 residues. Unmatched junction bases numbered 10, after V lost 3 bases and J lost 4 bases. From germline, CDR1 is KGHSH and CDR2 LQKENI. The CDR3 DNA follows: TGTGCCAGCTCACCTCTCTCGGGAGGAGATTCAGATACGCAGTATTTT. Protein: CASSPLSGGDSDTQYF.

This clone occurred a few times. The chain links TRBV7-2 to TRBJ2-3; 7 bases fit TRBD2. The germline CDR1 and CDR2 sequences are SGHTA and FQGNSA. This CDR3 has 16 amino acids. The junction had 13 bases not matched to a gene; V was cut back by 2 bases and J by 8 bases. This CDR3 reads CASSLRSGWASGTQYF. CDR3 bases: TGTGCCAGCAGCTTAAGGTCGGGCTGGGCTAGCGGTACGCAGTATTTT.

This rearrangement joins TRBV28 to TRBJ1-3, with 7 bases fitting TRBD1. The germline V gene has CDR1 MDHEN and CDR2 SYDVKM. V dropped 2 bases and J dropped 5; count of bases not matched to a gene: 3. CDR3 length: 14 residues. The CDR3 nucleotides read TGTGCCAGCAGTTTAAGGGGGCAAAGAAACACCATATATTTT. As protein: CASSLRGQRNTIYF.

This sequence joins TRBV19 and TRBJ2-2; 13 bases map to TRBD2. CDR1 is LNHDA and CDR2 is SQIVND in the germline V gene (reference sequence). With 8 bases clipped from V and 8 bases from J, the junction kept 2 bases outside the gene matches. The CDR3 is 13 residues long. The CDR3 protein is CASGLAGAGELFF. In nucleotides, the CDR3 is TGTGCCAGTGGACTAGCGGGAGCTGGGGAGCTGTTTTTT.